Here is one T cell receptor (beta chain) with its context. Authors' data handling: Estimation of nucleated cell counts was performed using reference gene primer amplification. Profiled with immunoSEQ multiplex PCR; TCRdb holds only in-frame clones, not every one. V, J and clone size reflect that table, while D and trimming were determined from the DNA. This sample carries around 310,000 clones, around 90% of them seen once, and the ten largest clones take around 1%. These data belong to a study of blood T cell repertoires in COVID-19. Overall study: T cells, B-cell-depleted T cells, or PBMCs supplied cDNA or gDNA.

This CDR3 comprises 15 residues. Germline CDR1 SNHLY, CDR2 FYNNEI. The germline V and J ends were trimmed by 1 base and 1 base, with 10 bases remaining between them. The material sequenced was peripheral blood. The chain joins TRBV2 to TRBJ1-1; no clear D gene. The TCR originated in a woman aged 40-49 years with COVID-19, enrolled during active disease. CDR3 loop: CASSEVTGKNTEAFF. The CDR3, as DNA: TGTGCCAGCAGTGAAGTTACCGGGAAGAACACTGAAGCTTTCTTT.